This T cell receptor beta chain was retrieved from a study of blood T cell repertoires in COVID-19. Study-wide context: Some COVID-19 samples were acute and others convalescent; all came from the United States, Italy and Spain.

As originally analysed: Scientists estimated how many nucleated cells there were by amplifying reference gene primers. The method was immunoSEQ multiplex PCR; TCRdb's version includes in-frame clones alone and lacks a portion of them. That table gives V, J and clone size, and the DNA gave D and trimming. This sample has 180,000 or so clones, with approximately 85% found just once. V was trimmed by 1 base and J by 3 bases, leaving 7 bases between them. The CDR3 has 13 residues. Sequencing was carried out using peripheral blood. This clonotype was obtained from a woman of 80 years or more with acute or convalescent COVID-19. This chain uses TRBV12-3 or TRBV12-4 with TRBJ2-7; TRBD2 might be the D (6 bases). CDR3 sequence (DNA): TGTGCCAGCAGTTTAGTGCGGGGCTACGAGCAGTACTTC. Its protein is CASSLVRGYEQYF.